This T cell receptor beta chain was obtained from a study of shared clonotypes between healthy human individuals. Study background: Each donor's CD8 memory used one plate, CD8 naive two, each CD4 subset three. Whole-study results and caveats: Estimated richness was generally greater in naive than memory subsets.

On this clone itself: Its antigen remains unidentified.

Profiled with immunoSEQ multiplex PCR; TCRdb holds only in-frame clones, not every one. The sample lists about 700,000 clones, less than 85% occurring once. The sequence was obtained from a young woman in good health. Sequencing was carried out using memory CD4+ T cells sorted from blood. Subset defined: CD45RA-negative fraction.

The CDR3 DNA sequence: TGTGCCAGCTCACCAGTCTCCAGGAACACTGAAGCTTTCTTT. Translation: CASSPVSRNTEAFF. This chain links TRBV18 with TRBJ1-1, with D unresolved. Trimming took off 2 bases at V and 1 base at J, with 8 bases between the two ends. The CDR3 runs 14 residues. In germline, CDR1 is KGHSH, CDR2 LQKENI.